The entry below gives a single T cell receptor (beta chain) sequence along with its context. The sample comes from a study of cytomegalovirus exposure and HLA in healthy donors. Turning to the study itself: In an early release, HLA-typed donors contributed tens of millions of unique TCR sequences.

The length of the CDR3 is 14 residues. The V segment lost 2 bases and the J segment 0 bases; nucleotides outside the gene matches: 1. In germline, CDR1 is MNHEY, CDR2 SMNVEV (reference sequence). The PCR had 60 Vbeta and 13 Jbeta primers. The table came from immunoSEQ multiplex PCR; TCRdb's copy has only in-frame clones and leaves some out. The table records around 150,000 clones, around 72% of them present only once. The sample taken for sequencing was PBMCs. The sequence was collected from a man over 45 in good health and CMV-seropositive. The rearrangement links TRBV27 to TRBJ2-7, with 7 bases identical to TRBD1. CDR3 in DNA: TGTGCCAGCAGTTTAAGACAGGGCTCCTACGAGCAGTACTTC. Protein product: CASSLRQGSYEQYF.